These 29 T cell receptor beta chains were all obtained from the same sample, sequenced in a study of regulatory T cells in long-lasting Graves disease (TCRdb year 2021). Library method: multiplex PCR. The listed sequencing device is Illumina HiSeq 4000. iRepertoire HTBI primers and Arm-PCR amplification of CDR3 regions were used to construct TCR beta libraries. The public sequencing data were trimmed at Q25 with fastp and processed into clonotypes with MiXCR by TCRdb, which kept only in-frame beta chains. Rows with a matching CDR3 protein are joined into one entry that keeps the most common DNA and genes. For this sample the table gives about 620,000 distinct CDR3 sequences, of which roughly 15% were detected only once. The ten largest clones represent 15% to 20% of the sample. The time point label for this specimen denotes: newly diagnosed GD, antithyroid drugs for less than 3 months. For both TCR sequencing and RNA sequencing, RNA was extracted from PBMCs using TRIzol.

This same sample was also part of a study on T cells in Graves' hyperthyroidism and ophthalmopathy.

Sequenced here: peripheral blood mononuclear cells (PBMCs), sampled at new diagnosis, from a patient treated with antithyroid drugs. These receptors originate from a woman aged 25-40 years with Graves disease. Donor details come from another sample of the same person, matched by shared clones.

The J gene is TRBJ2-2, the V gene TRBV19; 7 positions agree with TRBD2. Germline CDR1 reads LNHDA; CDR2 reads SQIVND (reference sequence). This CDR3 has 14 residues. Trimming removed 6 bases from V and 4 bases from J; junction bases left unmatched: 5. The DNA of the CDR3 is TGTGCCAGTAGCATCATAGCGGGCACCGGGGAGCTGTTTTTT. Its protein is CASSIIAGTGELFF.

At least ten counts were recorded for this clonotype. The chain carries TRBV2 and TRBJ2-7, with 8 bases identical to TRBD2. V lost 5 bases, J lost 3 bases, and 12 bases stayed unmatched. CDR3 length equals 16 residues. The V gene's germline CDR1 is SNHLY and CDR2 FYNNEI. CDR3 sequence reads: CASSRVAGTTSYEQYF. In nucleotides, the CDR3 is TGTGCCAGCAGTCGGGTAGCGGGAACCACCAGCTACGAGCAGTACTTC.

Many counts were recorded for this clonotype. This chain uses TRBV29-1 with TRBJ2-7; D might be TRBD1 (6 bases). Trimming shortened V by 6 bases and J by 3 bases, and 15 bases separated the two germline ends. This CDR3 spans 13 amino acids. CDR1 SQVTM and CDR2 ANQGSEA come from the germline V gene. Here the CDR3 reads CSVARDNYYEQYF. CDR3 bases: TGCAGCGTCGCACGGGACAACTACTACGAGCAGTACTTC.

V and J are TRBV19 and TRBJ1-2, with D possibly being TRBD1 (6 bases). Germline V gene data show CDR1 as LNHDA and CDR2 as SQIVND (reference sequence). There are 13 residues in the CDR3. Trimming cost V 3 bases and J 7 bases, with 12 bases left between them. CDR3 in amino acids: CASSMQGSIGYTF. The CDR3, as DNA: TGTGCCAGTAGTATGCAGGGGTCGATTGGCTACACCTTC.

This clonotype was counted many times. J is TRBJ2-1 and V is TRBV28; TRBD1 or TRBD2 may be the D gene (5 bases each). This CDR3 comprises 13 residues. Germline V gene sequence: CDR1 MDHEN, CDR2 SYDVKM. Trimming removed 7 bases from V and 7 bases from J, with 14 bases in between. CDR3 DNA sequence: TGTGCCAGCACAACGGGGCGCGTGAATGAGCAGTTCTTC. Residues: CASTTGRVNEQFF.

A few counts support this clonotype. The CDR3 coding sequence is TGTGCCAGCATCAGGGGAGAGACCCAGTACTTC. Translation: CASIRGETQYF. The genes are TRBV28 and TRBJ2-5, with D possibly matching TRBD1 (6 bases). Trimming stripped 7 bases from V and 4 bases from J, with 7 bases between. Per the germline V gene, CDR1 is MDHEN and CDR2 is SYDVKM. This CDR3 is built from 11 residues.

This chain links TRBV30 with TRBJ2-7, with D perhaps TRBD1 (6 bases). Trimming left V 2 bases short and J 3 bases short, with 14 bases between. CDR1 and CDR2 from the germline V gene are GTSNPN and SVGIG (reference sequence). This CDR3 is 14 amino acids long. In nucleotides, the CDR3 is TGTGCCTGGAGTCTTGGGGGCCAGTACTACGAGCAGTACTTC. It is translated as CAWSLGGQYYEQYF.

In its sample, this clonotype was seen many times. The V gene is TRBV14, the J gene TRBJ2-1, with unresolved D. V was shortened by 2 bases and J by 9 bases, with 17 bases between the two germline ends. The CDR3 runs to 15 residues. Germline assignment: CDR1 SGHDN and CDR2 FVKESK. The CDR3 here is CASSQLERALGEQFF. For the CDR3, the DNA is TGTGCCAGCAGCCAATTAGAGCGAGCTCTAGGTGAGCAGTTCTTC.

This clonotype was observed many times. The rearrangement links TRBV2 to TRBJ1-5; 11 bases map to TRBD1. CDR1 is SNHLY and CDR2 is FYNNEI in the germline V gene. The CDR3 loop spans 13 amino acids. The CDR3 reads CATGQGVNQPQHF. The CDR3 nucleotides are TGTGCAACGGGACAGGGGGTCAATCAGCCCCAGCATTTT. Based on the CDR3 plus reference TRBV2 and TRBJ1-5, the full variable domain is EPEVTQTPSHQVTQMGQEVILRCVPISNHLYFYWYRQILGQKVEFLVSFYNNEISEKSEIFDDQFSVERPDGSNFTLKIRSTKLEDSAMYFCATGQGVNQPQHFGDGTRLSIL.

Many counts were recorded for this clonotype. J is TRBJ1-4 and V is TRBV6-5; D is ambiguous. CDR1 is MNHEY, CDR2 SVGAGI, per germline. The CDR3 contains 15 residues. Trimming stripped 2 bases from V and 0 bases from J, with 7 bases between. The CDR3 loop is CASSYRQATNEKLFF. CDR3 bases: TGTGCCAGCAGTTACCGACAAGCAACTAATGAAAAACTGTTTTTT.

V usage is TRBV7-2 and J usage is TRBJ2-1, with 11 bases fitting TRBD2. This CDR3 has 16 amino acids. The V and J ends lost 3 bases and 5 bases, in that order; junction bases with no gene match: 6. Germline lookup yields CDR1 SGHTA and CDR2 FQGNSA. Here the CDR3 reads CASSFATSGTNNEQFF. Written as DNA, the CDR3 is TGTGCCAGCAGCTTCGCGACTAGCGGGACTAACAATGAGCAGTTCTTC. Full variable domain (remainder filled in from reference TRBV7-2 and TRBJ2-1): GAGVSQSPSNKVTEKGKDVELRCDPISGHTALYWYRQSLGQGLEFLIYFQGNSAPDKSGLPSDRFSAERTGGSVSTLTIQRTQQEDSAVYLCASSFATSGTNNEQFFGPGTRLTVL.

The chain is built from TRBV3-1 and TRBJ2-3; D is perhaps TRBD1 (6 bases). From germline, CDR1 is LGHDT and CDR2 YNNKEL (reference sequence). The CDR3 is 14 residues long. The CDR3 sequence: CASRSTGPEDTQYF. CDR3 bases: TGTGCAAGCCGGAGCACAGGGCCGGAAGATACGCAGTATTTT.

This clonotype was picked up many times. J is TRBJ1-3 and V is TRBV6-1; no definite D call. The CDR3 runs 15 residues. Trimming cost V 5 bases and J 0 bases, with 11 bases left between them. The V gene's germline CDR1 is MNHNS and CDR2 SASEGT. CDR3 amino acids: CASSRIYRSGNTIYF. The CDR3 DNA follows: TGTGCCAGCAGTCGCATTTACCGCTCTGGAAACACCATATATTTT.

This sequence joins TRBV5-1 and TRBJ1-1; D uncertain. Trimming took 4 bases from V and 2 from J, leaving 9 bases between them. This CDR3 spans 13 amino acids. Germline values: CDR1 SGHRS, CDR2 YFSETQ. The CDR3 is CASSDVPNTEAFF. CDR3 bases: TGCGCCAGCAGCGACGTTCCAAACACTGAAGCTTTCTTT. Based on the CDR3 plus reference TRBV5-1 and TRBJ1-1, the full variable domain is KAGVTQTPRYLIKTRGQQVTLSCSPISGHRSVSWYQQTPGQGLQFLFEYFSETQRNKGNFPGRFSGRQFSNSRSEMNVSTLELGDSALYLCASSDVPNTEAFFGQGTRLTVV.

This clonotype was detected ten times or more. The chain has TRBV3-1 and TRBJ1-2, with 9 bases matching TRBD1. Trimming cost V 4 bases and J 8 bases; bases outside gene matches: 8. The CDR3 is 14 residues long. Germline CDR1 and CDR2: LGHDT and YNNKEL (reference sequence). As DNA, the CDR3 is TGTGCCAGCAGCCTCCCCGGGACAGGGTCCGGCTACACCTTC. As protein: CASSLPGTGSGYTF.

The chain uses TRBV2 and TRBJ2-7; 13 bases fit TRBD2. Germline CDR1 is SNHLY and CDR2 is FYNNEI. The CDR3 covers 15 residues. J was trimmed by 2 bases and V by 4 bases; bases with no gene match: 2. The CDR3 DNA reads TGTGCCAGCAGTGGGACTAGCGGGGGACCCTACGAGCAGTACTTC. Protein: CASSGTSGGPYEQYF.

This clonotype was detected only a few times. V usage is TRBV12-3 or TRBV12-4 and J usage is TRBJ1-3; no reliable D call. This CDR3 region has 15 residues. V lost 4 bases and J lost 0, with 10 bases in between. In nucleotides, the CDR3 is TGTGCCAGCAGTTCCAGGACCCACTCTGGAAACACCATATATTTT. Protein sequence: CASSSRTHSGNTIYF.

The genes are TRBV20-1 and TRBJ2-3, with TRBD2 identical over 14 bases. There are 16 residues in the CDR3. Germline CDR1 is DFQATT and CDR2 is SNEGSKA (reference sequence). Trimming took 2 bases from V and 1 from J; bases not matched to a gene: 2. The CDR3 region has the DNA TGCAGTGCTAGAAGGGGACTAGCGGGGGGCACAGATACGCAGTATTTT. Translated: CSARRGLAGGTDTQYF.

This clonotype came up many times. V and J are TRBV15 and TRBJ1-1; D ambiguous. Looked up from germline, CDR1 is LNHNV and CDR2 is YYDKDF (reference sequence). V lost 0 bases, J lost 1 base, and 9 bases lay in between. This CDR3 contains 15 residues. The CDR3 sequence: CATSRDKARNTEAFF. The CDR3, as DNA: TGTGCCACCAGCAGAGATAAAGCGCGGAACACTGAAGCTTTCTTT.

The chain is built from TRBV5-1 and TRBJ2-1; TRBD2 aligns across 7 bases. Germline V gives CDR1 SGHRS, CDR2 YFSETQ. V lost 1 base to trimming and J lost 6 bases; unmatched junction nucleotides: 4. The CDR3 spans 14 residues. The DNA for the CDR3 is TGCGCCAGCAGCTTGAAAGCGGGGCCCAATGAGCAGTTCTTC. Translation: CASSLKAGPNEQFF. The full variable domain, rest sourced from reference TRBV5-1 and TRBJ2-1, is KAGVTQTPRYLIKTRGQQVTLSCSPISGHRSVSWYQQTPGQGLQFLFEYFSETQRNKGNFPGRFSGRQFSNSRSEMNVSTLELGDSALYLCASSLKAGPNEQFFGPGTRLTVL.

The chain carries TRBV30 and TRBJ2-5, with 11 bases that match TRBD1. Germline loops: CDR1 GTSNPN, CDR2 SVGIG (reference sequence). Trimming cost V 4 bases and J 0 bases; bases outside gene matches: 4. The CDR3 length is 15 residues. The DNA of the CDR3 is TGTGCCTGGACTCGGGACAGGGGGTACCAAGAGACCCAGTACTTC. It encodes CAWTRDRGYQETQYF.

Comments on this clonotype: One base away lies a much larger clone, so this may be a sequencing read error. The chain combines TRBV27 with TRBJ1-2; possibly TRBD1 for D (5 bases). Germline CDR1 is MNHEY and CDR2 is SMNVEV (reference sequence). The CDR3 contains 15 residues. V shed 5 bases and J shed 3 bases, with 16 bases lying between them. This chain's CDR3 is CASSGGGTGHYGYTF. The CDR3 region has the DNA TGTGCCAGCAGTGGTGGCGGGACGGGCCACTATGGCTACACCTTC.

This clonotype was recorded at least ten times. This rearrangement joins TRBV2 to TRBJ2-7; 13 bases line up with TRBD2. Germline CDR1 reads SNHLY; CDR2 reads FYNNEI. V was pared by 6 bases and J by 3 bases, with 11 bases of the junction left unmatched. The CDR3 has 17 amino acids. The CDR3 coding sequence is TGTGCCAGCAGCCCCACACCGGGACTAGCGGGACACTACGAGCAGTACTTC. Its protein is CASSPTPGLAGHYEQYF.

This clonotype was seen many times. The J gene is TRBJ2-1, the V gene TRBV11-2; D may be TRBD2 (5 bases). V shed 3 bases and J shed 4 bases, with 7 bases lying between them. CDR1 and CDR2 from the germline V gene are SGHAT and FQNNGV. The CDR3 runs to 13 residues. The CDR3 nucleotides read TGTGCCAGCAGCTTTAGCGTATACAATGAGCAGTTCTTC. Translating gives CASSFSVYNEQFF. The full variable domain, rest sourced from reference TRBV11-2 and TRBJ2-1, is EAGVAQSPRYKIIEKRQSVAFWCNPISGHATLYWYQQILGQGPKLLIQFQNNGVVDDSQLPKDRFSAERLKGVDSTLKIQPAKLEDSAVYLCASSFSVYNEQFFGPGTRLTVL.

The chain is built from TRBV5-6 and TRBJ2-7, with 8 bases fitting TRBD2. The CDR3 contains 15 residues. V was clipped by 0 bases and J by 6 bases; unmatched bases: 8. Looked up from germline, CDR1 is SGHDT and CDR2 is YYEEEE. The CDR3 DNA reads as TGTGCCAGCAGCTTGGAACAGGGACTAGTCGGCGAGCAGTACTTC. Translated: CASSLEQGLVGEQYF.

This clonotype has at least ten counts. This chain joins TRBV12-5 and TRBJ1-1; maybe TRBD1 (6 bases). The ends were cut back, 1 base at V and 4 bases at J, with 19 bases in the middle. There are 17 residues in the CDR3. Germline V gene data show CDR1 as LGHNT and CDR2 as FRNRAP. CDR3 in amino acids: CASGLALIGGRSTEAFF. DNA of the CDR3: TGTGCTAGTGGTTTGGCACTAATAGGGGGAAGGAGCACTGAAGCTTTCTTT.

In its sample, this clonotype was seen many times. The V gene is TRBV20-1, the J gene TRBJ2-1; 13 bases agree with TRBD2. This CDR3 is built from 14 residues. V trimming: 4 bases; J trimming: 11 bases; junction bases outside the gene matches: 8. Germline lookup yields CDR1 DFQATT and CDR2 SNEGSKA (reference sequence). This CDR3 reads CSAIGGLAGQKQFF. The CDR3 DNA is TGCAGTGCTATTGGGGGACTAGCGGGACAGAAGCAGTTCTTC.

In this sample, this clonotype turned up a few times. The rearrangement uses TRBV30 and TRBJ1-2, with a possible D match to TRBD1 (6 bases). In germline, CDR1 is GTSNPN, CDR2 SVGIG (reference sequence). V was pared by 1 base and J by 4 bases, with 10 bases between. This CDR3 spans 13 amino acids. CDR3 protein: CAWSGQALYGYTF. The CDR3 DNA follows: TGTGCCTGGAGTGGACAGGCCCTCTATGGCTACACCTTC.

V usage is TRBV14 and J usage is TRBJ1-1, with TRBD1 matching 9 bases. This CDR3 region has 12 residues. Trimming cost V 4 bases and J 11 bases; bases outside gene matches: 5. CDR1 and CDR2 (germline): SGHDN, FVKESK. CDR3 nucleotides: TGTGCCAGCAGCCCTCGACAGGGGGTTGCTTTCTTT. This sequence encodes CASSPRQGVAFF.